This T cell receptor beta chain was obtained from a study of Graves' ophthalmopathy and Graves' hyperthyroidism. Study-wide results and limits: Most thyroid-expanded clonotypes exceeding 0.001 frequency were also found in blood.

Amplification of the TCR beta CDR3 regions used RNA transcripts (as template). RT-PCR in the first round used HTBI primers; a second-round multiplex PCR followed. TCRdb analysed the multiplex PCR reads with MiXCR anew, one entry per CDR3 protein. The table shows about 480,000 distinct CDR3 sequences, with around 15% occurring only once. The CDR3 has 13 residues. Trimming removed 3 bases at V and 2 bases at J, with 10 bases between. The V gene's germline CDR1 is DFQATT and CDR2 SNEGSKA (reference sequence). Moderate-to-severe activity, with CAS ≥3, NOSPECS ≥4 and duration under 3 months, characterized the donors with ophthalmopathy. This clonotype occurred many times. Its antigen is unidentified.

This chain uses TRBV20-1 with TRBJ1-1; TRBD1 might be the D (6 bases). Sequencing was performed on blood. This receptor was taken from a woman in her 30s with Graves' ophthalmopathy. CDR3 sequence reads: CSARGGQNTEAFF. DNA for the CDR3: TGCAGTGCTAGGGGGGGGCAAAACACTGAAGCTTTCTTT.